What follows describes a single T cell receptor (beta chain). Its target is unknown. This CDR3 is 13 amino acids long. Germline loops: CDR1 LNHDA, CDR2 SQIVND (reference sequence). V shed 6 bases and J 7 bases; nucleotides not matched to a gene: 5. Measured with immunoSEQ multiplex PCR; TCRdb has only the in-frame clones, and not every one. The sample carries about 57,000 clones, over 80% recorded once. These data are taken from a study of OX40 agonist ivuxolimab in advanced cancers. Study results and caveats: The authors also found low normalized T-cell clonal expansion in some nonresponders.

V and J are TRBV19 and TRBJ2-1, with 8 bases that match TRBD2. The sequences come from CD4+ or CD8+ T cells sorted from blood, collected in a trial of the OX40 agonist ivuxolimab. The TCR originated in an adult with an advanced solid tumor such as melanoma, head and neck, liver or kidney cancer. In DNA, the CDR3 is TGTGCCAGTAGGCAGACTAGCGAGAATGAGCAGTTCTTC. Protein product: CASRQTSENEQFF.